A single sample is the source of the 27 T cell receptor beta chains below, sequenced in a study of identical twins. TCRdb re-called the 5' RACE reads with MiXCR, one entry per CDR3 protein. The repertoire consists of over 500,000 distinct CDR3 sequences, with approximately 22% occurring once and the leading ten covering about 0.99%. The same sample was also used in a study of T cells expressing NK-cell markers.

The specimen sequenced was CD4+ T cells sorted from blood. These receptors were obtained from a woman aged 18-30 years in good health.

This clonotype has only a few counts. The chain employs TRBV10-1 and TRBJ2-1; no definite D call. CDR1 and CDR2 from the germline V gene are WNHNN and SYGVQD (reference sequence). Trimming left V 0 bases short and J 4 bases short, with 4 bases between. The CDR3 extends over 13 amino acids. DNA of the CDR3: TGCGCCAGCAGTGAGTCTTTGTACAATGAGCAGTTCTTC. Its protein product is CASSESLYNEQFF.

This clonotype was found a few times. The chain links TRBV11-2 to TRBJ1-1; D might be TRBD1 (5 bases). The germline CDR1 and CDR2 sequences are SGHAT and FQNNGV. The V end was cut by 5 bases, the J end by 6 bases, with 13 bases between. The CDR3 has 13 amino acids. DNA of the CDR3: TGTGCCAGCAGCCTTGGACAACGCGCTGAAGCTTTCTTT. Its protein is CASSLGQRAEAFF.

V is TRBV27 and J is TRBJ2-1; 9 positions match TRBD1. The V and J ends lost 10 bases and 2 bases, in that order; junction bases with no gene match: 6. Germline V gene sequence: CDR1 MNHEY, CDR2 SMNVEV (reference sequence). The CDR3 has 14 residues. CDR3 amino acids: CATTGGKAYNEQFF. The CDR3, as DNA: TGTGCCACCACAGGGGGCAAGGCCTACAATGAGCAGTTCTTC.

This clonotype was picked up a small number of times. This chain uses TRBV20-1 with TRBJ2-2; D is perhaps TRBD1 (6 bases). Germline CDR1 DFQATT, CDR2 SNEGSKA (reference sequence). The ends were cut back, 7 bases at V and 8 bases at J, with 20 bases in the middle. This CDR3 is built from 14 residues. The CDR3 DNA reads as TGCAGTGGTTCCGGGTTGAAACAGGGTGGGGAGCTGTTTTTT. It codes for CSGSGLKQGGELFF.

The CDR3 DNA is TGCGCCGGCCGACAGGGGCCAGCCTACGAGCAGTACTTC. Translation gives CAGRQGPAYEQYF. The chain has TRBV5-1 and TRBJ2-7; 8 positions agree with TRBD1. The CDR3 consists of 13 residues. Germline CDR1 is SGHRS and CDR2 is YFSETQ. Losses at the gene ends were 10 bases for V and 2 bases for J; bases not matched to a gene: 8.

V usage is TRBV10-3 and J usage is TRBJ2-2; a possible D gene is TRBD1 (5 bases). CDR3 length: 15 residues. Between the trimmed V and J ends, which lost 7 bases and 3 bases, there was a span of 15 bases. CDR1 and CDR2 (germline): ENHRY, SYGVKD. The CDR3 DNA reads TGTGCCATCAAAACAGGTCCACCTGACACCGGGGAGCTGTTTTTT. Amino acid sequence: CAIKTGPPDTGELFF.

This chain connects TRBV7-2 to TRBJ2-1; TRBD2 matches 13 bases. V shed 4 bases and J 15 bases; nucleotides not matched to a gene: 9. CDR1 SGHTA and CDR2 FQGNSA come from the germline V gene. There are 14 residues in the CDR3. The CDR3 DNA reads TGTGCCAGCAGCTCCCGGACTAGCGGGAGTCCTGTGTTCTTC. Its protein is CASSSRTSGSPVFF.

V is TRBV9 and J is TRBJ1-1; D unclear. Trimming took off 6 bases at V and 1 base at J, with 10 bases between the two ends. The V gene's germline CDR1 is SGDLS and CDR2 YYNGEE. The CDR3 has 13 residues. DNA for the CDR3: TGTGCCAGCAAAAGGGTGGGGAACACTGAAGCTTTCTTT. This encodes CASKRVGNTEAFF.

The chain couples TRBV5-1 to TRBJ1-1, with TRBD1 matching over 8 bases. V dropped 4 bases and J dropped 3; count of bases not matched to a gene: 5. CDR1 SGHRS and CDR2 YFSETQ come from the germline V gene. CDR3 length: 14 amino acids. The DNA for the CDR3 is TGCGCCAGCAGCAAACTGGACAGGGACACTGAAGCTTTCTTT. Translating it yields CASSKLDRDTEAFF.

The V and J genes are TRBV20-1 and TRBJ1-1; 7 nucleotides agree with TRBD1. Germline V gene lookup returns CDR1 DFQATT and CDR2 SNEGSKA (reference sequence). V trimming: 1 base; J trimming: 1 base; junction bases outside the gene matches: 3. The CDR3 is 14 residues long. The CDR3 is CSARVYRGNTEAFF. DNA of the CDR3: TGCAGTGCTAGAGTCTACAGGGGGAACACTGAAGCTTTCTTT.

This clonotype was found a few times. The rearrangement uses TRBV9 and TRBJ2-1, with D tentatively TRBD2 (5 bases). The CDR3 loop spans 14 amino acids. Per the germline V gene, CDR1 is SGDLS and CDR2 is YYNGEE. V was shortened by 2 bases and J by 7 bases, with 13 bases between the two germline ends. This CDR3 reads CASSVPTRDNEQFF. In DNA, the CDR3 is TGTGCCAGCAGCGTTCCGACCCGGGATAATGAGCAGTTCTTC.

The chain combines TRBV9 with TRBJ2-1; maybe TRBD2 (6 bases). CDR1 is SGDLS and CDR2 is YYNGEE in the germline V gene. This CDR3 region has 15 residues. V lost 5 bases to trimming and J lost 3 bases, with 15 bases between them. CDR3 loop: CASSPHPTSYNEQFF. In nucleotides, the CDR3 is TGTGCCAGCAGTCCTCACCCGACTAGCTACAATGAGCAGTTCTTC.

This clonotype has just a few counts. The chain employs TRBV18 and TRBJ2-1; 8 bases agree with TRBD2. J lost 8 bases, V lost 3 bases, and 12 bases had no gene match. Germline loops: CDR1 KGHSH, CDR2 LQKENI. The length of the CDR3 is 16 residues. CDR3 sequence reads: CASSPRDGGVQYEQFF. CDR3 bases: TGTGCCAGCTCACCCCGGGACGGGGGGGTCCAATATGAGCAGTTCTTC.

The DNA of the CDR3 is TGTGCCAGCAGCGTAGTAGGACAGGGGTTCGCTGGGGCCAACGTCCTGACTTTC. Amino acid sequence: CASSVVGQGFAGANVLTF. J is TRBJ2-6 and V is TRBV9, with TRBD1 matching over 9 bases. CDR1 is SGDLS, CDR2 YYNGEE, per germline. The V gene end was trimmed by 0 bases and the J gene end by 2 bases; junction bases not matched to a gene: 6. The CDR3 runs 18 residues.

This chain joins TRBV5-1 and TRBJ2-2, with 8 bases that match TRBD1. V lost 4 bases and J lost 1; bases outside the gene matches: 0. Germline CDR1 reads SGHRS; CDR2 reads YFSETQ. This CDR3 is 14 amino acids long. The CDR3 coding sequence is TGCGCCAGCAGCGGGACAGGGAACACCGGGGAGCTGTTTTTT. Its translation: CASSGTGNTGELFF. The full variable domain, its missing parts supplied by reference TRBV5-1 and TRBJ2-2, is KAGVTQTPRYLIKTRGQQVTLSCSPISGHRSVSWYQQTPGQGLQFLFEYFSETQRNKGNFPGRFSGRQFSNSRSEMNVSTLELGDSALYLCASSGTGNTGELFFGEGSRLTVL.

The V and J genes are TRBV6-1 and TRBJ2-5, with a weak D call TRBD1 (6 bases). Germline-derived CDR1 and CDR2 are MNHNS and SASEGT. V lost 6 bases, J lost 0 bases, and 14 bases lay in between. The CDR3 totals 15 residues. Here the CDR3 reads CASRTPQGYQETQYF. The DNA of the CDR3 is TGTGCCAGCAGGACCCCACAGGGATACCAAGAGACCCAGTACTTC.

This clonotype showed up many times. V usage is TRBV5-1 and J usage is TRBJ2-7; D is unclear. The V end lost 4 bases, the J end lost 4 bases, and 12 bases lay between the germline ends. The CDR3 is 13 amino acids. Germline lookup yields CDR1 SGHRS and CDR2 YFSETQ. CDR3 DNA: TGCGCCAGCAGCCTACGAAGGAGATACGAGCAGTACTTC. It specifies CASSLRRRYEQYF. Supplemented by reference TRBV5-1 and TRBJ2-7, the full variable domain reads KAGVTQTPRYLIKTRGQQVTLSCSPISGHRSVSWYQQTPGQGLQFLFEYFSETQRNKGNFPGRFSGRQFSNSRSEMNVSTLELGDSALYLCASSLRRRYEQYFGPGTRLTVT.

V gene TRBV6-2 or TRBV6-3 combines with J gene TRBJ2-1; 8 nucleotides agree with TRBD2. Germline CDR1 is MNHEY and CDR2 is SVGEGT. Losses at the gene ends were 9 bases for V and 6 bases for J; bases not matched to a gene: 10. This CDR3 comprises 14 residues. The DNA of the CDR3 is TGTGCCAGTGTTCCCAGCGGGAGAGGCAATGAGCAGTTCTTC. Encoded protein: CASVPSGRGNEQFF.

The chain uses TRBV9 and TRBJ2-1; 10 bases are shared with TRBD2. Germline lookup yields CDR1 SGDLS and CDR2 YYNGEE. The CDR3 extends over 15 amino acids. After removal of 3 bases from V and 6 bases from J, the junction contained 6 bases not matched to a gene. In nucleotides, the CDR3 is TGTGCCAGCAGCGCCTCCGGGACTAGCGCCAATGAGCAGTTCTTC. As protein: CASSASGTSANEQFF.

In nucleotides, the CDR3 is TGTGCCAGCATTTCGGGGTATCAGCCCCAGCATTTT. Its protein product is CASISGYQPQHF. The chain carries TRBV9 and TRBJ1-5; D gene unclear. V was cut by 6 bases and J by 5 bases, with 9 bases left in between. Germline values: CDR1 SGDLS, CDR2 YYNGEE. This CDR3 has 12 residues.

This rearrangement joins TRBV7-9 to TRBJ1-1; tentatively, D is TRBD1 (5 bases). This CDR3 has 14 residues. CDR1 is SEHNR and CDR2 is FQNEAQ in the germline V gene (reference sequence). V shed 2 bases and J shed 4 bases, with 11 bases lying between them. CDR3 DNA: TGTGCCAGCAGCTTAAAGCCAAGGGGCACTGAAGCTTTCTTT. Protein: CASSLKPRGTEAFF.

In this sample, this clonotype turned up once. The V call is TRBV2, the J call TRBJ2-7; 7 nucleotides line up with TRBD1. Trimming cost V 7 bases and J 5 bases; bases outside gene matches: 5. Germline V gene sequence: CDR1 SNHLY, CDR2 FYNNEI. The CDR3 has 12 amino acids. DNA of the CDR3: TGTGCCAGCACACAGGGGTTCAACGAGCAGTACTTC. Its protein is CASTQGFNEQYF.

CDR3 loop: CASSHSGRINNEQFF. The DNA for the CDR3 is TGTGCCAGCAGCCATAGCGGGAGGATAAACAATGAGCAGTTCTTC. This chain connects TRBV14 to TRBJ2-1; 10 nucleotides align to TRBD2. Trimming cost V 3 bases and J 5 bases; bases outside gene matches: 4. Germline values: CDR1 SGHDN, CDR2 FVKESK. The CDR3 totals 15 residues.

The gene calls are TRBV20-1 and TRBJ1-1, with D unresolved. Germline V gives CDR1 DFQATT, CDR2 SNEGSKA (reference sequence). The CDR3 loop spans 11 amino acids. With 3 bases removed from V and 8 bases from J, the gap between germline ends came to 10 bases. CDR3 nucleotides: TGCAGTGCTAGTATGCAGGCGGAAGCTTTCTTT. Protein product: CSASMQAEAFF.

This clonotype was seen more than once but under ten times. The chain combines TRBV20-1 with TRBJ2-3, with D hard to call. The V end was cut by 0 bases, the J end by 0 bases, with 7 bases between. This CDR3 has 14 amino acids. The germline V gene has CDR1 DFQATT and CDR2 SNEGSKA (reference sequence). The CDR3 DNA reads TGCAGTGCTAGAGATCCTGGTAGCACAGATACGCAGTATTTT. Its protein product is CSARDPGSTDTQYF.

This chain connects TRBV10-3 to TRBJ2-6; D uncertain. This CDR3 spans 12 amino acids. CDR1 and CDR2 (germline): ENHRY, SYGVKD. Trimming pared 4 bases from V and 11 bases from J, leaving 9 bases between. The CDR3 nucleotides read TGTGCCATCAGTGGGACCAAGGACGTCCTGACTTTC. Amino acid sequence: CAISGTKDVLTF.

The chain uses TRBV5-1 and TRBJ2-5; a weak D match, TRBD1 (5 bases). The germline CDR1 and CDR2 sequences are SGHRS and YFSETQ. Trimming took 0 bases from V and 5 from J, leaving 8 bases between them. The CDR3 sequence is 13 residues long. CDR3 nucleotides: TGCGCCAGCAGCTTGGAAGGGGTCGAGACCCAGTACTTC. This translates into CASSLEGVETQYF. Combining the CDR3 with reference TRBV5-1 and TRBJ2-5 gives the whole variable domain KAGVTQTPRYLIKTRGQQVTLSCSPISGHRSVSWYQQTPGQGLQFLFEYFSETQRNKGNFPGRFSGRQFSNSRSEMNVSTLELGDSALYLCASSLEGVETQYFGPGTRLLVL.